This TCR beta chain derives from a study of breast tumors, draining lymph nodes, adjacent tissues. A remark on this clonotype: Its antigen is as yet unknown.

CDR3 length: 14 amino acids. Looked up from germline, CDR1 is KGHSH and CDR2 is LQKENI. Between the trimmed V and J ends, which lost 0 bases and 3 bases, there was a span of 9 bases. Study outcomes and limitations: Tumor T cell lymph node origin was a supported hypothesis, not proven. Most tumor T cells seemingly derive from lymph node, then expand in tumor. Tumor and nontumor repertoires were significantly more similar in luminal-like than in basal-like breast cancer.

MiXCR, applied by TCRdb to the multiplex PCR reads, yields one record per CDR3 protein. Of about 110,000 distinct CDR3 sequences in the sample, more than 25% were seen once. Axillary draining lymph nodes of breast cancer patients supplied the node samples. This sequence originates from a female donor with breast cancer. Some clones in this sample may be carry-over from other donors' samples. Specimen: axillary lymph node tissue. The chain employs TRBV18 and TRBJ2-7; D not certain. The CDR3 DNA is TGTGCCAGCTCACCACCGGACCGTTTCTACGAGCAGTACTTC. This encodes CASSPPDRFYEQYF.